The 2 T cell receptor beta chains reported below all come from one sample, sequenced in a study of T cell responses to AZD1222 COVID-19 vaccine. The repertoire was sequenced with immunoSEQ multiplex PCR; TCRdb's copy has only in-frame clones and lacks some. The data show 150,000 or so clones, 85% to 95% seen once. Source: peripheral blood, taken 28 days after the second AZD1222 dose. The receptors originated from an adult who received the AZD1222 COVID-19 vaccine.

J is TRBJ1-3 and V is TRBV25-1; TRBD1 might be the D (5 bases). The CDR3 is made up of 16 amino acids. V gave up 2 bases and J gave up 0 bases, with 11 bases separating them. CDR1 and CDR2 from the germline V gene are MGHDK and SYGVNS. The DNA for the CDR3 is TGTGCCAGCAGTGAAATTGGGACGGTCTCTGGAAACACCATATATTTT. Protein product: CASSEIGTVSGNTIYF.

The chain carries TRBV27 and TRBJ1-6; 8 nucleotides line up with TRBD1. The CDR3 is 13 residues long. Germline assignment: CDR1 MNHEY and CDR2 SMNVEV (reference sequence). The trim removed 6 bases at V and 9 bases at J, leaving 4 bases unmatched. The CDR3: CASRRTGSSPLHF. In DNA, the CDR3 is TGTGCCAGCAGACGGACAGGGAGTTCACCCCTCCACTTT.